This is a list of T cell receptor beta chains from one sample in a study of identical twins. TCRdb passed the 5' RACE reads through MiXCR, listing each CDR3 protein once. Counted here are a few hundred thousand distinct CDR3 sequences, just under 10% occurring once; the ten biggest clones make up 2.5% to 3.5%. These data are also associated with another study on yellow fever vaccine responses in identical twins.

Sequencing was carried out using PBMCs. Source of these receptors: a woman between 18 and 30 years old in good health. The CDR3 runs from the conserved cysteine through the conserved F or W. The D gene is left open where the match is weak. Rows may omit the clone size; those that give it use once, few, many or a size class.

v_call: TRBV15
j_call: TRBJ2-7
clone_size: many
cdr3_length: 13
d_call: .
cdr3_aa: CATSTGISYEQYF
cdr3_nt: TGTGCCACCAGCACAGGGATCTCCTACGAGCAGTACTTC

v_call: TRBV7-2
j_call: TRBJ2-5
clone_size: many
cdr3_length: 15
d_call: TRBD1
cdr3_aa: CASSRETGFAETQYF
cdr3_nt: TGTGCCAGCAGCAGAGAGACAGGGTTCGCGGAGACCCAGTACTTC

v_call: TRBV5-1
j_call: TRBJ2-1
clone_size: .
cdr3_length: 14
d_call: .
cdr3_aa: CASSLVQAGNEQFF
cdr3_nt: TGCGCCAGCAGCTTGGTGCAGGCAGGCAATGAGCAGTTCTTC

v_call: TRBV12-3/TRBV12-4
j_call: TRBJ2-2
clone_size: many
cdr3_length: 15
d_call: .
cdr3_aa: CASSLGSWDTGELFF
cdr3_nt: TGTGCCAGCAGTTTGGGCAGTTGGGACACCGGGGAGCTGTTTTTT

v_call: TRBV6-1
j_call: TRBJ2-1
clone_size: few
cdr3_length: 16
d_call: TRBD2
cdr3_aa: CASSESAGSGVNEQFF
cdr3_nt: TGTGCCAGCAGTGAAAGCGCAGGTAGCGGGGTAAATGAGCAGTTCTTC

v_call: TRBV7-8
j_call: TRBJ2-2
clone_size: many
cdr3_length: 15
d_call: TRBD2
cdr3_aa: CASSLLAGVTGELFF
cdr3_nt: TGTGCCAGCAGCCTCCTAGCGGGGGTCACCGGGGAGCTGTTTTTT

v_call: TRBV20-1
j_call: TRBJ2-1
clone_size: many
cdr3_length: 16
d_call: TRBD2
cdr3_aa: CSASRGLAGLTNEQFF
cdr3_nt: TGCAGTGCTAGTCGGGGACTAGCGGGCTTAACAAATGAGCAGTTCTTC

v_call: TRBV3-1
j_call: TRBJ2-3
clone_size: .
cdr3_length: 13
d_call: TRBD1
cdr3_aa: CASSRDRRFTQYF
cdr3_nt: TGTGCCAGCAGTCGGGACAGGAGATTTACGCAGTATTTT

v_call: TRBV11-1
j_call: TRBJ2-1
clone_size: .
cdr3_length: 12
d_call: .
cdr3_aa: CASSLQGREQFF
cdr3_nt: TGTGCCAGCAGCTTACAGGGAAGGGAGCAGTTCTTC

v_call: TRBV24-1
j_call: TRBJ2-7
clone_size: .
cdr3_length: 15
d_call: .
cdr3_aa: CATSDPGRPTYEQYF
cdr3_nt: TGTGCCACCAGTGATCCCGGCCGACCGACCTACGAGCAGTACTTC

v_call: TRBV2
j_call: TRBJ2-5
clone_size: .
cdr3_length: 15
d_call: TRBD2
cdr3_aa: CASRGAGATQETQYF
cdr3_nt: TGTGCCAGCAGGGGAGCGGGAGCTACCCAAGAGACCCAGTACTTC

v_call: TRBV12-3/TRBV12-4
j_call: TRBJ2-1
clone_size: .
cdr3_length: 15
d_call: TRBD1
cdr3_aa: CASSLRQGAYNEQFF
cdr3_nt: TGTGCCAGCAGTTTAAGGCAGGGGGCGTACAATGAGCAGTTCTTC

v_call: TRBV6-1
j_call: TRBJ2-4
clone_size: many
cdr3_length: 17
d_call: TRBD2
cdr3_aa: CASSAPGLAAAKNIQYF
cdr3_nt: TGTGCCAGCAGTGCACCGGGACTAGCGGCAGCCAAAAACATTCAGTACTTC

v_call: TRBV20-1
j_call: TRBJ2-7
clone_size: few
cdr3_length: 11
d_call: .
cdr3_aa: CSARDDYEQYF
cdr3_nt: TGCAGTGCTCGGGACGACTACGAGCAGTACTTC

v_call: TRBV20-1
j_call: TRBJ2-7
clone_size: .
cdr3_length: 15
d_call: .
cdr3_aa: CSARDLAGELHEQYF
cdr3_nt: TGCAGTGCTAGAGATTTGGCAGGGGAGCTCCACGAGCAGTACTTC

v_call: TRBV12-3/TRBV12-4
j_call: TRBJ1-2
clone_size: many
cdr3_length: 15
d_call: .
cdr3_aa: CASSLFRKRDYGYTF
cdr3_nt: TGTGCCAGCAGTTTATTCCGAAAAAGGGACTATGGCTACACCTTC

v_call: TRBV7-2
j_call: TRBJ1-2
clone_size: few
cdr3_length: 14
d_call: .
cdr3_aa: CASSLDSRGYGYTF
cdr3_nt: TGTGCCAGCAGCTTAGATTCGCGCGGGTATGGCTACACCTTC

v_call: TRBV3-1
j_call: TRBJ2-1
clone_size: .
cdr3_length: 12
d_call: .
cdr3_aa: CASSQGSSTQFF
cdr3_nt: TGTGCCAGCAGCCAAGGGTCTTCCACGCAGTTCTTC

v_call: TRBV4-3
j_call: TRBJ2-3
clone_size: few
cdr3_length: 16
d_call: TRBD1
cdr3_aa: CASSQDRGIWTDTQYF
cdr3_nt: TGCGCCAGCAGCCAGGACAGGGGAATTTGGACAGATACGCAGTATTTT

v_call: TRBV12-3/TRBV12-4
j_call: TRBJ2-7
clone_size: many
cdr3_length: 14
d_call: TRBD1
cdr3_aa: CASSVRDRGAEQYF
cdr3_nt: TGTGCCAGCAGTGTCCGGGACAGGGGTGCCGAGCAGTACTTC

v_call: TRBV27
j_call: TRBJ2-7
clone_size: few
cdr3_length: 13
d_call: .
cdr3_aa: CASSWDRDYEQYF
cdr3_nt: TGTGCCAGCAGTTGGGACCGGGACTACGAGCAGTACTTC

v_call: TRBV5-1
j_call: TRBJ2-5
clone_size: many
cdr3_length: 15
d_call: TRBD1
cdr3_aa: CASSLRTGGRETQYF
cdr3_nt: TGCGCCAGCAGCTTGAGGACAGGGGGCCGGGAGACCCAGTACTTC

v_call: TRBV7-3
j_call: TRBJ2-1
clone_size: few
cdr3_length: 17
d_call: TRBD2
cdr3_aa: CASSLIRGSGGYNEQFF
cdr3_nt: TGTGCCAGCAGCTTAATAAGGGGTAGCGGGGGCTACAATGAGCAGTTCTTC

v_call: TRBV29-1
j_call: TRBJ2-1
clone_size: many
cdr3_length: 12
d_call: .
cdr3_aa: CSVAEIDNEQFF
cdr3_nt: TGCAGCGTTGCGGAGATCGACAATGAGCAGTTCTTC

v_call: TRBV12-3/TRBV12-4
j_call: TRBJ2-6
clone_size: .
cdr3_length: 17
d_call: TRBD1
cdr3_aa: CASNRVQGFSGANVLTF
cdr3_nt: TGTGCCAGCAACAGGGTACAGGGGTTCTCGGGGGCCAACGTCCTGACTTTC

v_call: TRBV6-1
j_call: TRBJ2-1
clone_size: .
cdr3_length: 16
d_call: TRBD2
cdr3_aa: CASSPLAGPSYNEQFF
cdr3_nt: TGTGCCAGCAGCCCTCTAGCGGGGCCCTCGTACAATGAGCAGTTCTTC

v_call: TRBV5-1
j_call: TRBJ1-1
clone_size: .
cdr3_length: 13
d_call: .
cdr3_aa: CASSSGSNTEAFF
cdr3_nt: TGCGCCAGCAGCTCAGGGTCCAACACTGAAGCTTTCTTT

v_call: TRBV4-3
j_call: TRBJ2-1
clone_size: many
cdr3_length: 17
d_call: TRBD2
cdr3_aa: CASSQGLVAGGYNEQFF
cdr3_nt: TGCGCCAGCAGCCAAGGGCTAGTAGCGGGAGGCTACAATGAGCAGTTCTTC

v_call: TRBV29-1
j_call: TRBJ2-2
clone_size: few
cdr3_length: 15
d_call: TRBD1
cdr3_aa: CSVDPGTGETGELFF
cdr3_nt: TGCAGCGTTGACCCCGGGACAGGGGAAACCGGGGAGCTGTTTTTT

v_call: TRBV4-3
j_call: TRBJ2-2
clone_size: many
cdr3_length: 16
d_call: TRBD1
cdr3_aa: CASSQDRTGNTGELFF
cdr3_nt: TGCGCCAGCAGCCAAGACAGGACAGGGAACACCGGGGAGCTGTTTTTT

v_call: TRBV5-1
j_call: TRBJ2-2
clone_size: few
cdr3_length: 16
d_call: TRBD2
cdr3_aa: CASSLWSGGNTGELFF
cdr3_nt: TGCGCCAGCAGCTTATGGAGCGGGGGGAACACCGGGGAGCTGTTTTTT

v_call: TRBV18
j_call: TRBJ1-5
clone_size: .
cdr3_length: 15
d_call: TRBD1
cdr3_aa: CASSTGRGGNQPQHF
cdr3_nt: TGTGCCAGCTCGACAGGGCGAGGAGGCAATCAGCCCCAGCATTTT

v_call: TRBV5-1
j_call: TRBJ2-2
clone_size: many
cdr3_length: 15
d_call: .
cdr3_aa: CASSSAPGGAGELFF
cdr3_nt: TGCGCCAGCAGCTCTGCCCCGGGTGGGGCCGGGGAGCTGTTTTTT

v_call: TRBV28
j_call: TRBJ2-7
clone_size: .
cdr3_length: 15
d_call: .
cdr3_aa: CASSLRGIGSYEQYF
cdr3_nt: TGTGCCAGCAGTTTAAGGGGCATAGGGTCCTACGAGCAGTACTTC

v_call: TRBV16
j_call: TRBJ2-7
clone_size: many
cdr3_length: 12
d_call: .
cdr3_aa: CASSQGFYEQYF
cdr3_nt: TGTGCCAGCAGCCAAGGATTTTACGAGCAGTACTTC